The source of this T cell receptor (beta chain) is a study of T cell responses to AZD1222 COVID-19 vaccine. Findings and limits, study-wide: Targets within unmutated variant regions were reportedly found for nearly half of spike-specific TCRs.

In regard to this clone: Antigen: not known.

Profiled with immunoSEQ multiplex PCR; TCRdb holds only in-frame clones, not every one. The sample shows roughly 150,000 clones, about nine tenths of them seen only once. J lost 4 bases, V lost 4 bases, and 5 bases had no gene match. The CDR3 is made up of 15 amino acids. The germline gives CDR1 SNHLY, CDR2 FYNNEI. Sequences were derived from peripheral blood, sampled 28 days after the second AZD1222 dose. The J gene is TRBJ2-2, the V gene TRBV2; 8 bases match TRBD1. The TCR sequence derives from an adult who received the AZD1222 COVID-19 vaccine. For the CDR3, the DNA is TGTGCCAGCAGTGGGGACAGGACGGGCACCGGGGAGCTGTTTTTT. As protein: CASSGDRTGTGELFF.